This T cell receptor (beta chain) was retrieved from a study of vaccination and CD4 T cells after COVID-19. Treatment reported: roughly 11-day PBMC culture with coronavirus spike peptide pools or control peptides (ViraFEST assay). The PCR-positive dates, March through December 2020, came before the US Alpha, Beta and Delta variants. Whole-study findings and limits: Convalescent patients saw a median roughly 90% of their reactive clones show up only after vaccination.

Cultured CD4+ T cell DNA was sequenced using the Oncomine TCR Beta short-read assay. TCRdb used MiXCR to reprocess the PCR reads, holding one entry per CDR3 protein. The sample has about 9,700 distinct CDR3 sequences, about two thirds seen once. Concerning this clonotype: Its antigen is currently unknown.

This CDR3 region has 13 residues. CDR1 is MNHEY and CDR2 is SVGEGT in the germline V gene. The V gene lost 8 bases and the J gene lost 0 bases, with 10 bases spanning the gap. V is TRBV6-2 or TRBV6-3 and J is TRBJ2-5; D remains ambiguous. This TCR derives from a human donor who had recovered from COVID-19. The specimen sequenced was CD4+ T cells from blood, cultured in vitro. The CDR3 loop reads CASRAAYQETQYF. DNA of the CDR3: TGTGCCAGCCGGGCGGCGTACCAAGAGACCCAGTACTTC.